This TCR beta chain was found in a study of T cells in Graves' hyperthyroidism and ophthalmopathy. Authors of the study amplified TCR beta CDR3 regions from RNA transcripts. An initial round of RT-PCR targeting the TCR CDR3 relied on the HTBI primer set. One entry per CDR3 protein results from TCRdb running MiXCR on the multiplex PCR reads. The table shows approximately 720,000 distinct CDR3 sequences, with roughly a sixth occurring only once. A few counts support this clonotype. Its antigen is currently unknown. This CDR3 has 15 residues. The germline gives CDR1 MNHNS, CDR2 SASEGT. The V gene end was trimmed by 5 bases and the J gene end by 2 bases; junction bases not matched to a gene: 8. Study-level findings and limits: Researchers report that a 13 V-J model separated ophthalmopathy from stable hyperthyroidism. Within blood appeared most thyroid clonotypes that had expanded above 0.001.

The chain employs TRBV6-1 and TRBJ2-7; 8 positions agree with TRBD2. This receptor was taken from a woman in her forties or fifties with Graves' hyperthyroidism that later progressed to Graves' ophthalmopathy. The sequenced sample consisted of blood. CDR3 coding DNA: TGTGCCAGCAGTCCGATTAGCGGGGATACCTACGAGCAGTACTTC. Its translation is CASSPISGDTYEQYF.